The rows below give T cell receptor beta chains drawn from one sample of a study of blood T cell repertoires in COVID-19. Sequenced by immunoSEQ multiplex PCR; TCRdb stores in-frame clones only, minus some. The sample shows 70,000 to 95,000 clones, around four fifths of them seen only once. The sample taken for sequencing was peripheral blood. The receptors derive from a man in his sixties with COVID-19, enrolled during active disease. CDR3s include the opening cysteine and the closing phenylalanine or tryptophan. The order of the fields is V gene, D gene, clone size, J gene, CDR3 protein, CDR3 DNA. A D gene is named only where the DNA matches it firmly. The size entry is marked missing in some rows and otherwise reads once, few, many or a size class.

v_call: TRBV7-2; d_call: TRBD1; clone_size: -; j_call: TRBJ2-3; cdr3_aa: CASSFRQGADTQYF; cdr3_nt: TGTGCCAGCAGCTTTCGACAGGGAGCAGATACGCAGTATTTT
v_call: TRBV6-1; d_call: -; clone_size: -; j_call: TRBJ1-5; cdr3_aa: CASSEGTKQGNQPQHF; cdr3_nt: TGTGCCAGCAGTGAAGGGACAAAACAGGGCAATCAGCCCCAGCATTTT
v_call: TRBV24-1; d_call: -; clone_size: -; j_call: TRBJ2-7; cdr3_aa: CAAGGPVSSYEQYF; cdr3_nt: TGTGCCGCCGGCGGTCCCGTTAGCTCCTACGAGCAGTACTTC
v_call: TRBV19; d_call: TRBD1; clone_size: once; j_call: TRBJ2-3; cdr3_aa: CASKEGTGIPDTQYF; cdr3_nt: TGTGCCAGTAAAGAGGGGACAGGGATCCCAGATACGCAGTATTTT
v_call: TRBV21-1; d_call: -; clone_size: -; j_call: TRBJ2-3; cdr3_aa: CASSFAGATDTQYF; cdr3_nt: TGTGCCAGCAGCTTTGCGGGGGCCACAGATACGCAGTATTTT
v_call: TRBV6-5; d_call: -; clone_size: once; j_call: TRBJ2-5; cdr3_aa: CASKAGTGVETQYF; cdr3_nt: TGTGCCAGCAAGGCGGGGACGGGGGTCGAGACCCAGTACTTC
v_call: TRBV9; d_call: TRBD1; clone_size: -; j_call: TRBJ2-2; cdr3_aa: CASSSRQGDTGELFF; cdr3_nt: TGTGCCAGCAGCTCCCGACAGGGGGACACCGGGGAGCTGTTTTTT
v_call: TRBV11-3; d_call: -; clone_size: -; j_call: TRBJ2-7; cdr3_aa: CASSDPAGVPYEQYF; cdr3_nt: TGTGCCAGCAGCGACCCGGCCGGGGTCCCCTACGAGCAGTACTTC
v_call: TRBV18; d_call: -; clone_size: -; j_call: TRBJ2-7; cdr3_aa: CASSPVTEAYEQYF; cdr3_nt: TGTGCCAGCTCACCCGTGACCGAGGCCTACGAGCAGTACTTC
v_call: TRBV6-5; d_call: -; clone_size: -; j_call: TRBJ2-7; cdr3_aa: CASRVQDSSSYEQYF; cdr3_nt: TGTGCCAGCAGGGTTCAAGACTCATCCTCCTACGAGCAGTACTTC
v_call: TRBV7-2; d_call: -; clone_size: -; j_call: TRBJ2-1; cdr3_aa: CASSPETILGYNEQFF; cdr3_nt: TGTGCCAGCAGCCCAGAGACCATTCTAGGATACAATGAGCAGTTCTTC
v_call: TRBV28; d_call: -; clone_size: -; j_call: TRBJ2-7; cdr3_aa: CASSPGAYEQYF; cdr3_nt: TGTGCCAGCAGCCCCGGAGCCTACGAGCAGTACTTC
v_call: TRBV30; d_call: -; clone_size: -; j_call: TRBJ1-1; cdr3_aa: CAWRFWEGTEAFF; cdr3_nt: TGTGCCTGGAGATTCTGGGAGGGCACTGAAGCTTTCTTT
v_call: TRBV5-6; d_call: -; clone_size: -; j_call: TRBJ2-5; cdr3_aa: CASSSRGRGSDETQYF; cdr3_nt: TGTGCCAGCAGCTCCCGGGGCAGGGGTTCCGATGAGACCCAGTACTTC
v_call: TRBV6-5; d_call: TRBD2; clone_size: -; j_call: TRBJ2-1; cdr3_aa: CASTPASSGYNEQFF; cdr3_nt: TGTGCCAGCACCCCGGCGTCTAGCGGCTACAATGAGCAGTTCTTC
v_call: TRBV7-3; d_call: TRBD1; clone_size: -; j_call: TRBJ2-1; cdr3_aa: CASSPRTGRSSYNEQFF; cdr3_nt: TGTGCCAGCAGCCCGCGGACAGGGAGGAGCTCCTACAATGAGCAGTTCTTC
v_call: TRBV5-8; d_call: TRBD1; clone_size: -; j_call: TRBJ1-1; cdr3_aa: CASSSVRSGTGAEAFF; cdr3_nt: TGTGCCAGCAGCTCCGTTCGCTCCGGGACAGGTGCTGAAGCTTTCTTT
v_call: TRBV15; d_call: -; clone_size: -; j_call: TRBJ2-7; cdr3_aa: CATSEGWTGGGYEQYF; cdr3_nt: TGTGCCACCAGCGAAGGGTGGACGGGGGGCGGGTACGAGCAGTACTTC
v_call: TRBV4-1; d_call: -; clone_size: -; j_call: TRBJ2-2; cdr3_aa: CASSQEAVNTGELFF; cdr3_nt: TGCGCCAGCAGCCAAGAGGCGGTGAACACCGGGGAGCTGTTTTTT
v_call: TRBV5-1; d_call: -; clone_size: -; j_call: TRBJ1-1; cdr3_aa: CASTPSPGWSIEAFF; cdr3_nt: TGCGCCAGCACCCCCTCGCCAGGGTGGAGCATTGAAGCTTTCTTT
v_call: TRBV2; d_call: TRBD1; clone_size: -; j_call: TRBJ1-4; cdr3_aa: CASSSGTGGNEKLFF; cdr3_nt: TGTGCCAGCAGCTCCGGGACAGGGGGTAATGAAAAACTGTTTTTT
v_call: TRBV11-2; d_call: TRBD2; clone_size: -; j_call: TRBJ2-5; cdr3_aa: CASSPGILWRGDQETQYF; cdr3_nt: TGTGCCAGCAGCCCCGGCATACTATGGCGGGGGGACCAAGAGACCCAGTACTTC
v_call: TRBV18; d_call: TRBD1; clone_size: few; j_call: TRBJ1-5; cdr3_aa: CASSRQGAGSNQPQHF; cdr3_nt: TGTGCCAGCTCACGACAGGGGGCTGGCAGCAATCAGCCCCAGCATTTT
v_call: TRBV6-6; d_call: -; clone_size: -; j_call: TRBJ1-1; cdr3_aa: CASGQPVFEAFF; cdr3_nt: TGTGCCAGCGGGCAGCCCGTTTTTGAAGCTTTCTTT
v_call: TRBV5-6; d_call: -; clone_size: -; j_call: TRBJ1-1; cdr3_aa: CASSLAVTEAFF; cdr3_nt: TGTGCCAGCAGCTTGGCCGTTACAGAAGCTTTCTTT
v_call: TRBV7-2; d_call: TRBD2; clone_size: -; j_call: TRBJ2-1; cdr3_aa: CASSTTSGRHNEQFF; cdr3_nt: TGTGCCAGCAGCACCACTAGCGGGCGTCACAATGAGCAGTTCTTC
v_call: TRBV21-1; d_call: -; clone_size: -; j_call: TRBJ2-1; cdr3_aa: CARCRLSGCGRHHSYNEQFF; cdr3_nt: TGTGCCAGGTGTCGGTTGAGCGGGTGCGGGAGGCACCACTCCTACAATGAGCAGTTCTTC
v_call: TRBV29-1; d_call: TRBD1; clone_size: few; j_call: TRBJ1-2; cdr3_aa: CSANPGGDGYTF; cdr3_nt: TGCAGCGCTAACCCAGGGGGCGATGGCTACACCTTC
v_call: TRBV19; d_call: -; clone_size: -; j_call: TRBJ2-1; cdr3_aa: CASTRRQGPYNEQFF; cdr3_nt: TGTGCCAGTACCCGACGGCAGGGGCCCTACAATGAGCAGTTCTTC
v_call: TRBV9; d_call: TRBD2; clone_size: once; j_call: TRBJ2-1; cdr3_aa: CASGAGVGYNEQFF; cdr3_nt: TGTGCCAGCGGAGCGGGAGTTGGCTACAATGAGCAGTTCTTC
v_call: TRBV25-1; d_call: TRBD1; clone_size: few; j_call: TRBJ2-6; cdr3_aa: CASSDGQDPSGANVLTF; cdr3_nt: TGTGCCAGCAGTGACGGACAGGATCCTTCCGGGGCCAACGTCCTGACTTTC
v_call: TRBV5-1; d_call: TRBD1; clone_size: -; j_call: TRBJ1-2; cdr3_aa: CASSPDRVYGYTF; cdr3_nt: TGCGCCAGCAGCCCGGACAGGGTTTATGGCTACACCTTC
v_call: TRBV7-9; d_call: TRBD1; clone_size: -; j_call: TRBJ1-5; cdr3_aa: CASSPGTGSGQPQHF; cdr3_nt: TGTGCCAGCAGCCCCGGGACAGGGTCCGGTCAGCCCCAGCATTTT
v_call: TRBV9; d_call: -; clone_size: few; j_call: TRBJ1-6; cdr3_aa: CASSAQGSNSPLHF; cdr3_nt: TGTGCCAGCAGCGCGCAGGGGTCAAATTCACCCCTCCACTTT
v_call: TRBV11-2; d_call: TRBD1; clone_size: once; j_call: TRBJ1-2; cdr3_aa: CASSLSQGEYYGYTF; cdr3_nt: TGTGCCAGCAGCCTGTCCCAGGGGGAGTACTATGGCTACACCTTC
v_call: TRBV5-1; d_call: TRBD1; clone_size: -; j_call: TRBJ1-6; cdr3_aa: CASSLGTGPGSPLHF; cdr3_nt: TGCGCCAGCAGCTTGGGGACAGGCCCCGGGTCACCCCTCCACTTT
v_call: TRBV6-5; d_call: -; clone_size: -; j_call: TRBJ2-7; cdr3_aa: CASSPNPYEQYF; cdr3_nt: TGTGCCAGCAGTCCCAATCCCTACGAGCAGTACTTC
v_call: TRBV9; d_call: TRBD1; clone_size: -; j_call: TRBJ1-3; cdr3_aa: CASSPRGVSGNTIYF; cdr3_nt: TGTGCCAGCAGCCCCAGGGGGGTGTCTGGAAACACCATATATTTT
v_call: TRBV4-1; d_call: -; clone_size: -; j_call: TRBJ2-4; cdr3_aa: CASNFVWASRTVAKNIQYF; cdr3_nt: TGCGCCAGCAATTTTGTGTGGGCCTCCCGGACAGTAGCCAAAAACATTCAGTACTTC
v_call: TRBV3-1/TRBV3-2; d_call: -; clone_size: many; j_call: TRBJ1-6; cdr3_aa: CASSLRPGGNSPLHF; cdr3_nt: TGTGCCAGCAGCCTGAGGCCGGGGGGAAATTCACCCCTCCACTTT
v_call: TRBV3-1/TRBV3-2; d_call: TRBD2; clone_size: once; j_call: TRBJ2-7; cdr3_aa: CASSQAGSGGAGEQYF; cdr3_nt: TGTGCCAGCAGCCAAGCGGGTAGCGGGGGTGCCGGCGAGCAGTACTTC
v_call: TRBV7-9; d_call: TRBD1; clone_size: once; j_call: TRBJ2-7; cdr3_aa: CASSFRQGANEQYF; cdr3_nt: TGTGCCAGCAGCTTTCGGCAGGGGGCCAACGAGCAGTACTTC
v_call: TRBV30; d_call: -; clone_size: -; j_call: TRBJ1-6; cdr3_aa: CAWTHTGTNNSPLHF; cdr3_nt: TGTGCCTGGACTCATACCGGGACAAATAATTCACCCCTCCACTTT